This TCR beta chain was found in a study of blood T cell repertoires in COVID-19. Germline V gives CDR1 DFQATT, CDR2 SNEGSKA (reference sequence). Trimming took off 5 bases at V and 9 bases at J, with 14 bases between the two ends. The CDR3 is made up of 13 amino acids. Libraries were prepared by immunoSEQ multiplex PCR; TCRdb keeps only in-frame clonotypes and omits some of them. Among a few hundred thousand clones listed, approximately 83% were seen once. Participants came from 24 US areas, aged roughly 18 to 90 years. Cohorts were assigned according to the clinical history that participants reported. In Cohort 3, a recovered donor had either two negative PCRs, clearance, or symptom resolution.

The rearrangement joins TRBV20-1 to TRBJ1-6, with D maybe TRBD1 (5 bases). The clonotype comes from a woman in her twenties or thirties who had recovered from COVID-19. Sequenced material: PBMCs or T cells enriched from blood (not recorded which). The CDR3 DNA is TGCAGTGCTCGTGGGGGAGACTCTTCACCCCTCCACTTT. Its protein is CSARGGDSSPLHF.